These 8 T cell receptor beta chains were all obtained from the same sample, sequenced in a study of cytomegalovirus exposure and HLA in healthy donors. Using immunoSEQ multiplex PCR, the repertoire was profiled, and TCRdb retains in-frame clones only, with some absent. The sample lists roughly 56,000 clones, around 90% occurring once. The sample was PBMCs. These receptors all stem from a woman in her thirties in good health and CMV-seronegative.

This sequence joins TRBV30 and TRBJ1-2; 9 nucleotides agree with TRBD1. V was clipped by 5 bases and J by 8 bases; unmatched bases: 9. This CDR3 is 13 amino acids long. CDR1 is GTSNPN, CDR2 SVGIG, per germline (reference sequence). The CDR3 loop is CAWGLQGAGGYTF. The CDR3 DNA is TGTGCCTGGGGCCTACAGGGGGCAGGGGGCTACACCTTC.

The chain carries TRBV4-2 and TRBJ1-5; D gene unclear. Between the trimmed V and J ends, which lost 0 bases and 7 bases, there was a span of 13 bases. Germline CDR1 LGHNA, CDR2 YNFKEQ. The CDR3 spans 15 residues. CDR3 amino acids: CASSQEGRHNQPQHF. The CDR3 DNA reads TGTGCCAGCAGCCAAGAAGGCAGGCACAACCAGCCCCAGCATTTT.

The chain uses TRBV28 and TRBJ1-4; TRBD1 agrees at 7 bases. The CDR3 length is 13 residues. The V segment lost 6 bases and the J segment 4 bases; nucleotides outside the gene matches: 2. Germline lookup yields CDR1 MDHEN and CDR2 SYDVKM. CDR3 protein: CASRTGLNEKLFF. In DNA, the CDR3 is TGTGCCAGCAGGACAGGGCTTAATGAAAAACTGTTTTTT.

This chain connects TRBV18 to TRBJ2-1, with D perhaps matching TRBD1 (5 bases). This CDR3 comprises 13 residues. The germline V gene encodes CDR1 KGHSH and CDR2 LQKENI. V was pared by 2 bases and J by 8 bases, with 10 bases between. The CDR3 protein is CASSPAMGHEQFF. In DNA, the CDR3 is TGTGCCAGCTCACCAGCAATGGGGCATGAGCAGTTCTTC.

The chain recombines TRBV19 with TRBJ1-5, with a possible D match to TRBD1 (5 bases). V dropped 4 bases and J dropped 1 base, with 14 bases sitting between them. Germline CDR1 is LNHDA and CDR2 is SQIVND (reference sequence). The CDR3 is made up of 16 amino acids. CDR3 residues: CASSKGQGQSNQPQHF. The DNA for the CDR3 is TGTGCCAGTAGTAAGGGGCAGGGTCAAAGCAATCAGCCCCAGCATTTT.

This clone was observed a few times. The V call is TRBV6-4, the J call TRBJ2-6; D is perhaps TRBD2 (7 bases). Germline V gene lookup returns CDR1 MRHNA and CDR2 SNTAGT. Deletions cut 6 bases from V and 4 bases from J, with 16 bases between. The CDR3 is made up of 16 amino acids. The CDR3 sequence: CASSPAGAEGANVLTF. CDR3 nucleotide sequence: TGTGCCAGCAGCCCCGCGGGGGCAGAAGGGGCCAACGTCCTGACTTTC.

The chain employs TRBV6-5 and TRBJ2-2; TRBD1 aligns across 12 bases. Germline V gene lookup returns CDR1 MNHEY and CDR2 SVGAGI. This CDR3 contains 14 residues. Losses at the gene ends were 10 bases for V and 3 bases for J; bases not matched to a gene: 3. CDR3 sequence reads: CATGTGGDTGELFF. The CDR3 coding sequence is TGTGCCACAGGGACAGGGGGCGACACCGGGGAGCTGTTTTTT.

The J gene is TRBJ2-7, the V gene TRBV7-9; a weak D match, TRBD2 (5 bases). Germline CDR1 is SEHNR and CDR2 is FQNEAQ (reference sequence). Trimming took off 3 bases at V and 3 bases at J, with 9 bases between the two ends. This CDR3 has 13 residues. The CDR3 region has the DNA TGTGCCAGCAGCTTGGTGGGAGACTACGAGCAGTACTTC. This codes for CASSLVGDYEQYF. Full variable domain (outside the CDR3, taken from reference TRBV7-9 and TRBJ2-7): DTGVSQNPRHKITKRGQNVTFRCDPISEHNRLYWYRQTLGQGPEFLTYFQNEAQLEKSRLLSDRFSAERPKGSFSTLEIQRTEQGDSAMYLCASSLVGDYEQYFGPGTRLTVT.